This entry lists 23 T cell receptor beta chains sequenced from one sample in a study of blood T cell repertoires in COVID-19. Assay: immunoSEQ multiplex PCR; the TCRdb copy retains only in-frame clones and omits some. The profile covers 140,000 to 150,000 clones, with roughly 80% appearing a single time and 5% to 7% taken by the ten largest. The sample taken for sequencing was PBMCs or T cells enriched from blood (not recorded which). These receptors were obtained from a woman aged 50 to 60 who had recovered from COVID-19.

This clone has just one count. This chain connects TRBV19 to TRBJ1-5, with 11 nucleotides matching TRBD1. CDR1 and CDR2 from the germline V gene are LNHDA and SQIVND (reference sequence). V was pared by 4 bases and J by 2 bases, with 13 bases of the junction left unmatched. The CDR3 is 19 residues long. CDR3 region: CASSKQPGTGGLGNQPQHF. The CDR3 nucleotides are TGTGCCAGTAGTAAGCAACCGGGGACAGGGGGTTTGGGCAATCAGCCCCAGCATTTT.

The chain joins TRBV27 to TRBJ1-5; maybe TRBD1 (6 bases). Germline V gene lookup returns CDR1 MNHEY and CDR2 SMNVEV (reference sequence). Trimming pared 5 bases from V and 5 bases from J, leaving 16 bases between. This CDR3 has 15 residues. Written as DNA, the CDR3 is TGTGCCAGCAGTCCCCAGACAGGAATGGATCAGCCCCAGCATTTT. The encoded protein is CASSPQTGMDQPQHF.

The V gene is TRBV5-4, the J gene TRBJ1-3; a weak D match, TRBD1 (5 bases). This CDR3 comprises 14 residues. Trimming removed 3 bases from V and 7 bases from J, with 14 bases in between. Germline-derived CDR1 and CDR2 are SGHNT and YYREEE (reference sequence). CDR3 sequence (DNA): TGTGCCAGCAGCTCTTTTGGGGGGTCGAACACCATATATTTT. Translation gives CASSSFGGSNTIYF.

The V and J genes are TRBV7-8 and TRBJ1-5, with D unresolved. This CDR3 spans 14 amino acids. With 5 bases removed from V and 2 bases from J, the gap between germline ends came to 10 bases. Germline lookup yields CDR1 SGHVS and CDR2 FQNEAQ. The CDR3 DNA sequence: TGTGCCAGCAGCACGCGGTTTGGCAATCAGCCCCAGCATTTT. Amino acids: CASSTRFGNQPQHF.

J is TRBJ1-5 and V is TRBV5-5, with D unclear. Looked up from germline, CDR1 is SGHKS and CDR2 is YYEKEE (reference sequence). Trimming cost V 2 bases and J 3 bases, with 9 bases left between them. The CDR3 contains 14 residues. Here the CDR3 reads CASSFDGFNQPQHF. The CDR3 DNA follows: TGTGCCAGCAGCTTCGACGGGTTCAATCAGCCCCAGCATTTT.

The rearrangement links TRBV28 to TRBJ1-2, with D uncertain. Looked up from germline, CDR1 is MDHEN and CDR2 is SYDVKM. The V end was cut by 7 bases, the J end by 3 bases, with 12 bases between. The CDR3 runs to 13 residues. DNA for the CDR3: TGTGCCAGCAAAATAAGGCAGGACTATGGCTACACCTTC. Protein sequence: CASKIRQDYGYTF.

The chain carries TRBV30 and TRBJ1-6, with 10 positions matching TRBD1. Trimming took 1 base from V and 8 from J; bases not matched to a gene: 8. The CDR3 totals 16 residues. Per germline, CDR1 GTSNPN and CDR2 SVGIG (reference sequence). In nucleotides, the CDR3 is TGTGCCTGGAGTGGACAGGGGGCCCCGAGCTATTCACCCCTCCACTTT. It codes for CAWSGQGAPSYSPLHF.

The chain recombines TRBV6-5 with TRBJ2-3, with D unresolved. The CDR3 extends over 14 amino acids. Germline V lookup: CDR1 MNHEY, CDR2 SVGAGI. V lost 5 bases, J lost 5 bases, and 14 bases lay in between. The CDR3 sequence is CASSPPFGQDTQYF. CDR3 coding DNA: TGTGCCAGCAGTCCCCCATTTGGGCAAGATACGCAGTATTTT.

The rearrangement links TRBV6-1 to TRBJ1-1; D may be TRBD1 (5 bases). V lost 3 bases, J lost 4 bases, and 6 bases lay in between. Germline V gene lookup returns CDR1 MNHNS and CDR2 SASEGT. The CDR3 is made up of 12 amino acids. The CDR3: CASSDRATEAFF. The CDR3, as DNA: TGTGCCAGCAGTGACAGGGCCACTGAAGCTTTCTTT.

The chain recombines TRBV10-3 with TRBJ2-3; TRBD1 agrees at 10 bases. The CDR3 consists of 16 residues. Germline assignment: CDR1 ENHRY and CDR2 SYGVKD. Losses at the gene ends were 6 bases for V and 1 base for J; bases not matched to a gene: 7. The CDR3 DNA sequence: TGTGCCATCAGCTTGACAGGGGGCGAAGGCACAGATACGCAGTATTTT. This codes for CAISLTGGEGTDTQYF.

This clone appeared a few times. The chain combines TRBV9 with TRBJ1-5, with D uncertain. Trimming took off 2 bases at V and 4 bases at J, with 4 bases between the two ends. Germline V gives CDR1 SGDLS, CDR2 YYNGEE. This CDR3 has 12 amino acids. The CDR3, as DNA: TGTGCCAGCAGCGTCGGTAATCAGCCCCAGCATTTT. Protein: CASSVGNQPQHF.

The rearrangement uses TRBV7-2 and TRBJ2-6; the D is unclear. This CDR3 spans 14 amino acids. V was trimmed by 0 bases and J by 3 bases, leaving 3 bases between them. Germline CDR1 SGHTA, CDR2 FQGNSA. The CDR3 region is CASSLARGANVLTF. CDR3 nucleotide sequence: TGTGCCAGCAGCTTAGCGCGTGGGGCCAACGTCCTGACTTTC.

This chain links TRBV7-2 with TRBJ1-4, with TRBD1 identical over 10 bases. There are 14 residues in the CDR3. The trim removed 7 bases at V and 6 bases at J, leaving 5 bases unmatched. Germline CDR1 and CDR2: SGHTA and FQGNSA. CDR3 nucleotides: TGTGCCAGCAAAACCGGGACAGGGGATGAAAAACTGTTTTTT. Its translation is CASKTGTGDEKLFF.

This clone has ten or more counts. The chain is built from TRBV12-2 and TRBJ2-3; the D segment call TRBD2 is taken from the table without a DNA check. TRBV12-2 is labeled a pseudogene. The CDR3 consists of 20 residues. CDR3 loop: CASRPTRGTRVWGCTDTQYF. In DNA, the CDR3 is TGTGCAAGTCGTCCGACCCGGGGGACTAGGGTGTGGGGGTGCACAGATACGCAGTATTTT.

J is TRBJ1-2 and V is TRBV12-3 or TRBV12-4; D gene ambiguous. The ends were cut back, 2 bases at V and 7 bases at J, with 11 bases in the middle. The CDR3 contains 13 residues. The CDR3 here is CASSLKSPGGYTF. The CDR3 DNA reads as TGTGCCAGCAGTTTAAAGTCCCCCGGTGGCTACACCTTC.

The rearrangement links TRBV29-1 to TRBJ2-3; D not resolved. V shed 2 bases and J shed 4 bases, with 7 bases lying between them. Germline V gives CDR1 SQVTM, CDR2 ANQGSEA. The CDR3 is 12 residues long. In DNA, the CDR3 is TGCAGCGTTGAAAGAGGTGCAGATACGCAGTATTTT. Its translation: CSVERGADTQYF.

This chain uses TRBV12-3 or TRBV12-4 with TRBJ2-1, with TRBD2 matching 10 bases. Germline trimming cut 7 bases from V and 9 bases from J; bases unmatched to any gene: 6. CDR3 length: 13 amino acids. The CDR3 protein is CASILAGAGEQFF. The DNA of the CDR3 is TGTGCCAGCATCCTAGCGGGGGCTGGTGAGCAGTTCTTC.

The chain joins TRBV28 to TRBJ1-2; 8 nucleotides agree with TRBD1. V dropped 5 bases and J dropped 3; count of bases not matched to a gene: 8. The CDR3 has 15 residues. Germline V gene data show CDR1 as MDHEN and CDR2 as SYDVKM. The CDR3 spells CASSPWTGNYYGYTF. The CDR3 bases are TGTGCCAGCAGTCCCTGGACAGGGAACTACTATGGCTACACCTTC.

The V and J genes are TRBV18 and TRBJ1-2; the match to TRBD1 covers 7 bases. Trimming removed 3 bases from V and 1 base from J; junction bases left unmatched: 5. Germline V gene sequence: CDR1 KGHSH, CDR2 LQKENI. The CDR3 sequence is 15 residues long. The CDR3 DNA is TGTGCCAGCTCACCCCCCGGGACAGATAACTATGGCTACACCTTC. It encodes CASSPPGTDNYGYTF.

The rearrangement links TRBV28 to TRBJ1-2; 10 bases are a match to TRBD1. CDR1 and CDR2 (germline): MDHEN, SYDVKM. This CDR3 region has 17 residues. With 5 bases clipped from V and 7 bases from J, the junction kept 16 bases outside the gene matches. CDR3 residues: CASSIRQGAVGLVGYTF. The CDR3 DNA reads TGTGCCAGCAGTATACGACAGGGGGCCGTGGGATTGGTTGGCTACACCTTC.

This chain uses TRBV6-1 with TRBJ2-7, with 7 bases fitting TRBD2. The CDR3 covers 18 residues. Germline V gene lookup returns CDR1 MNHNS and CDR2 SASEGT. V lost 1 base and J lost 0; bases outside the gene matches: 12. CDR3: CASSEVGDSWEGSYEQYV. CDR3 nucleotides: TGTGCCAGCAGTGAAGTGGGGGACTCGTGGGAGGGCTCCTACGAGCAGTACGTC.

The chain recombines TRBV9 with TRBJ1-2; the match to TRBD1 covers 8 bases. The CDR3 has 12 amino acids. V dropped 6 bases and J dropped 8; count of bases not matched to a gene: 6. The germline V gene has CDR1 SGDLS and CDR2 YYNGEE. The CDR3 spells CASNQGAEGYTF. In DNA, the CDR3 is TGTGCCAGCAACCAGGGGGCAGAGGGCTACACCTTC.

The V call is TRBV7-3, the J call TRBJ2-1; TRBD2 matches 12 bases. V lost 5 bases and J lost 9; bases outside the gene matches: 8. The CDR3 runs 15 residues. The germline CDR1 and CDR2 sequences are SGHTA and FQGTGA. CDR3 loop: CASSILAGGPGEQFF. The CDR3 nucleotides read TGTGCCAGCAGCATCCTAGCGGGGGGGCCCGGTGAGCAGTTCTTC.